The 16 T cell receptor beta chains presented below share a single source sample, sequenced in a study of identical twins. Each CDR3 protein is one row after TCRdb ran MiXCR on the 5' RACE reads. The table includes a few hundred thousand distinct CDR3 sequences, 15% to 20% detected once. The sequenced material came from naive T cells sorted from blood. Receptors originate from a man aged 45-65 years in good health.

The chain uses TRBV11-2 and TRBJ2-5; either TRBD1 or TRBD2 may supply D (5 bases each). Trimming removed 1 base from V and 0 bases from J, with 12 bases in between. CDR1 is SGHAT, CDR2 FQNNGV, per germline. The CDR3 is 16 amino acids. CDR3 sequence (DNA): TGTGCCAGCAGCTTAGCCGGGACCGAGTACCAAGAGACCCAGTACTTC. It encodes CASSLAGTEYQETQYF.

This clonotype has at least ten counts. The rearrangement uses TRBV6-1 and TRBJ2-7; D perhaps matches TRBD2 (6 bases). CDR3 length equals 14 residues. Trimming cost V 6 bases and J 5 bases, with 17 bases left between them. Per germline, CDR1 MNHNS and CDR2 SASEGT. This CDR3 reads CASSLAQAGNEQYF. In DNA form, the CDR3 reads TGTGCCAGCAGCCTGGCACAGGCGGGGAACGAGCAGTACTTC.

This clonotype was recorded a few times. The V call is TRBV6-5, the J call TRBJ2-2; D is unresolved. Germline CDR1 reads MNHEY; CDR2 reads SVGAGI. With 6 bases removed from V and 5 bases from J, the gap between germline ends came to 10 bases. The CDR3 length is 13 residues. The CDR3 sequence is CASRYSGTGELFF. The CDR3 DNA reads TGTGCCAGCAGATATTCCGGGACCGGGGAGCTGTTTTTT.

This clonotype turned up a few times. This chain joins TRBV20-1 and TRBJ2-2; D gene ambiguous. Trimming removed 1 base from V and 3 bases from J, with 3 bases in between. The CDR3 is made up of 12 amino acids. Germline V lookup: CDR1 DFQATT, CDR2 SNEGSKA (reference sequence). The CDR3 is CSARGYTGELFF. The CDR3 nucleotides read TGCAGTGCTAGAGGATACACCGGGGAGCTGTTTTTT.

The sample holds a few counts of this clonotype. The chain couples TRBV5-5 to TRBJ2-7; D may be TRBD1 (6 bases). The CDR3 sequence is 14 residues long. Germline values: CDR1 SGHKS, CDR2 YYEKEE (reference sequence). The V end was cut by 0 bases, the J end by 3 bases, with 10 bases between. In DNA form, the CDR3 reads TGTGCCAGCAGCTTGGAGGCACAGGGCTACGAGCAGTACTTC. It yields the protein CASSLEAQGYEQYF.

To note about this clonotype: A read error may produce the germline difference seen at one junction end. CDR3: CASSRDRDSNHPQHF. CDR3 DNA: TGTGCCAGCAGTCGAGACAGGGATAGCAATCACCCCCAGCATTTT. V gene TRBV6-2 or TRBV6-3 combines with J gene TRBJ1-5, with TRBD1 matching 7 bases. Germline values: CDR1 MNHEY, CDR2 SVGEGT. The CDR3 totals 15 residues.

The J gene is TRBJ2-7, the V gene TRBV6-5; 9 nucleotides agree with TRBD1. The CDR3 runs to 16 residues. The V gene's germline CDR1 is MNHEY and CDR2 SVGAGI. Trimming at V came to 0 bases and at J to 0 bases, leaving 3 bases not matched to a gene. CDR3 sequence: CASSYSQTGGSYEQYF. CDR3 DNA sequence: TGTGCCAGCAGTTACTCTCAGACAGGGGGCTCCTACGAGCAGTACTTC.

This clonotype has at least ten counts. The CDR3 sequence: CSVNRNLRDTEAFF. The CDR3 DNA is TGCAGCGTTAACCGAAACCTGCGGGACACTGAAGCTTTCTTT. V gene TRBV29-1 combines with J gene TRBJ1-1; D ambiguous. CDR3 size: 14 residues. Trimming shortened V by 5 bases and J by 3 bases, and 16 bases separated the two germline ends. Germline-derived CDR1 and CDR2 are SQVTM and ANQGSEA.

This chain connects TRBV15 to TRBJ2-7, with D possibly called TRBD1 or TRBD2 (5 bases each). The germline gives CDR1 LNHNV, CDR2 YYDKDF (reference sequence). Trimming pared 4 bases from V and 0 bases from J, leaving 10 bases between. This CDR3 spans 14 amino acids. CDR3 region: CATSTGRFSYEQYF. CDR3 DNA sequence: TGTGCCACCAGCACAGGGAGATTCTCCTACGAGCAGTACTTC.

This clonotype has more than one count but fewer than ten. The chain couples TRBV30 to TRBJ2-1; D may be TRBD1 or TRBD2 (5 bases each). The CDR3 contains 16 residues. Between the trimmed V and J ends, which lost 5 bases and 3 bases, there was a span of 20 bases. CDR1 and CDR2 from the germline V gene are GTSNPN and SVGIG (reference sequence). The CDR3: CAWGTEWQAYYNEQFF. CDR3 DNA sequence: TGTGCCTGGGGGACGGAATGGCAGGCCTACTACAATGAGCAGTTCTTC.

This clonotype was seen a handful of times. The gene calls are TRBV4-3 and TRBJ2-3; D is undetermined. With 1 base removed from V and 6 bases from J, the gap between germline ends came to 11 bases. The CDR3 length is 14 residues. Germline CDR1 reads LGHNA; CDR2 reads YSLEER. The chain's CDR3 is CASSQGAVQDTQYF. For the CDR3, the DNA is TGCGCCAGCAGCCAAGGAGCCGTCCAGGATACGCAGTATTTT.

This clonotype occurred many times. CDR3 region: CASSYSSDGSYNEQFF. The CDR3 DNA reads as TGTGCCAGCAGTTACTCGTCTGACGGCTCCTACAATGAGCAGTTCTTC. This rearrangement joins TRBV6-2 or TRBV6-3 to TRBJ2-1; D is ambiguous. The CDR3 has 16 amino acids. Trimming removed 0 bases at V and 0 bases at J, with 9 bases between. Per germline, CDR1 MNHEY and CDR2 SVGEGT.

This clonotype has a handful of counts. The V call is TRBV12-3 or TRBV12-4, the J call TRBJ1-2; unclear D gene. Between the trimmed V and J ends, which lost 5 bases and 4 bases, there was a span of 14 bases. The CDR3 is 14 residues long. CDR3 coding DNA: TGTGCCAGCAGTCCAACGGGCGGGTTCTATGGCTACACCTTC. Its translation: CASSPTGGFYGYTF.

CDR3 in amino acids: CSARDLAGGRGEQFF. In DNA, the CDR3 is TGCAGTGCTAGAGATCTAGCGGGAGGGAGGGGTGAGCAGTTCTTC. V and J are TRBV20-1 and TRBJ2-1; 12 bases are shared with TRBD2. V dropped 0 bases and J dropped 9; count of bases not matched to a gene: 6. Germline lookup yields CDR1 DFQATT and CDR2 SNEGSKA (reference sequence). CDR3 size: 15 residues.

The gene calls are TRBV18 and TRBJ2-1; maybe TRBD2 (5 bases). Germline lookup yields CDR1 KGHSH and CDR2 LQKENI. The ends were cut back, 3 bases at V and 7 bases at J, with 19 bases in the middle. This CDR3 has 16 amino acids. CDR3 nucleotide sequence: TGTGCCAGCTCACCGAGGCTAGCAGACCTAAAAAATGAGCAGTTCTTC. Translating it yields CASSPRLADLKNEQFF.

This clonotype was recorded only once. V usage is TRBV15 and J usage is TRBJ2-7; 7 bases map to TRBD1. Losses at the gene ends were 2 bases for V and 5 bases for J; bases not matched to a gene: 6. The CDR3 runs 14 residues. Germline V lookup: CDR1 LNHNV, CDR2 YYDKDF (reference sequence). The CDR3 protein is CATSRRQGVDEQYF. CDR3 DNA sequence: TGTGCCACCAGCAGACGACAGGGAGTGGACGAGCAGTACTTC.